A selection of T cell receptor beta chains follows, all from one sample in a study of beta chain features in type 1 diabetes. The method was immunoSEQ multiplex PCR; TCRdb's version includes in-frame clones alone and lacks a portion of them. The repertoire holds about 400,000 clones, with 10% to 15% as singletons. The specimen was naive CD4+ T cells from blood. The receptors come from a young woman with type 1 diabetes. The CDR3 runs from the conserved cysteine through the conserved F or W. A D gene is named only where the DNA matches it firmly. A clone size is listed for some rows: how often the clone was seen (once, few, many), or a class if it is expanded.

clone size,D gene,J gene,V gene,CDR3 protein,CDR3 DNA
-,-,TRBJ1-5,TRBV7-2,CASSFRGNQPQHF,TGTGCCAGCAGCTTTCGGGGTAATCAGCCCCAGCATTTT
-,-,TRBJ1-2,TRBV15,CATRDGGRNYGYTF,TGTGCCACCAGAGATGGAGGGAGGAACTATGGCTACACCTTC
once,TRBD2,TRBJ2-3,TRBV19,CASSPPGTSGRVTQYF,TGTGCCAGTAGTCCTCCGGGGACTAGCGGGCGGGTTACGCAGTATTTT
few,TRBD2,TRBJ2-3,TRBV4-1,CASSLTGLPTDTQYF,TGCGCCAGCAGCCTAACGGGACTACCCACAGATACGCAGTATTTT
few,-,TRBJ2-7,TRBV15,CATSRAQGPYEQYF,TGTGCCACCAGCAGAGCACAGGGTCCCTACGAGCAGTACTTC
-,TRBD1,TRBJ2-1,TRBV7-9,CASSAGTGMYNEQFF,TGTGCCAGCAGCGCGGGGACAGGGATGTACAATGAGCAGTTCTTC
few,TRBD2,TRBJ2-1,TRBV2,CACEPSGRAYNEQFF,TGTGCCTGCGAACCTAGCGGGAGAGCCTACAATGAGCAGTTCTTC
few,-,TRBJ2-5,TRBV6-5,CASSLPGERETQYF,TGTGCCAGCAGTTTACCAGGGGAGCGGGAGACCCAGTACTTC
-,-,TRBJ2-5,TRBV7-2,CASSVFETQYF,TGTGCCAGCAGTGTCTTCGAGACCCAGTACTTC
few,-,TRBJ1-2,TRBV19,CASSILGSNYGYTF,TGTGCCAGTAGTATTCTGGGGAGTAACTATGGCTACACCTTC
-,-,TRBJ2-7,TRBV30,CAWRTTVAYEQYF,TGTGCCTGGAGGACGACAGTAGCCTACGAGCAGTACTTC
few,-,TRBJ1-2,TRBV30,CAWSGQSYGYTF,TGTGCCTGGAGTGGTCAGTCCTATGGCTACACCTTC
-,-,TRBJ1-2,TRBV27,CASSLDSFYGYTF,TGTGCCAGCAGTTTGGACAGCTTTTATGGCTACACCTTC
few,TRBD2,TRBJ2-3,TRBV7-2,CASSPRTSGISTDTQYF,TGTGCCAGCAGCCCCCGGACTAGCGGGATTAGCACAGATACGCAGTATTTT
-,-,TRBJ2-1,TRBV19,CASSIDTALTVREQFF,TGTGCCAGTAGTATAGATACGGCGTTGACAGTCCGTGAGCAGTTCTTC
-,-,TRBJ2-4,TRBV10-3,CAISDSVAAKNIQYF,TGTGCCATCAGTGATTCCGTGGCAGCCAAAAACATTCAGTACTTC
-,-,TRBJ2-5,TRBV29-1,CSVGGRGKAEETQYF,TGCAGCGTGGGGGGGAGGGGGAAAGCTGAAGAGACCCAGTACTTC
few,-,TRBJ2-6,TRBV7-9,CASSPSGANVLTF,TGTGCCAGCAGCCCATCTGGGGCCAACGTCCTGACTTTC
-,TRBD2,TRBJ2-6,TRBV4-3,CASSLHLGGSGANVLTF,TGCGCCAGCAGCCTCCATCTGGGGGGGTCTGGGGCCAACGTCCTGACTTTC
-,TRBD1,TRBJ2-7,TRBV13,CASSSTGIYEQYF,TGTGCCAGCAGCTCGACAGGGATCTACGAGCAGTACTTC
-,TRBD1,TRBJ1-1,TRBV30,CAWDGTGAFF,TGTGCCTGGGACGGGACAGGGGCTTTCTTT
few,TRBD1,TRBJ2-5,TRBV7-8,CASSSPSGTEPAQYF,TGTGCCAGCAGCTCACCTTCCGGGACAGAACCTGCCCAGTACTTC
-,TRBD1,TRBJ1-2,TRBV5-1,CASSEGTGDGYTF,TGCGCCAGCAGCGAAGGGACAGGGGATGGCTACACCTTC
-,TRBD2,TRBJ2-7,TRBV15,CATSTYRFGGFIYEQYF,TGTGCCACCAGCACTTACCGATTCGGGGGGTTCATCTACGAGCAGTACTTC
-,TRBD1,TRBJ2-5,TRBV19,CASSTGTARETQYF,TGTGCCAGTAGTACAGGGACAGCTCGAGAGACCCAGTACTTC
once,-,TRBJ1-3,TRBV25-1,CASSEPGSGNTIYF,TGTGCCAGCAGTGAACCGGGCTCTGGAAACACCATATATTTT
-,-,TRBJ2-3,TRBV12-5,CASGLLTDTQYF,TGTGCTAGTGGTTTGCTTACAGATACGCAGTATTTT